These 10 T cell receptor beta chains came from one sample sequenced in a study of type 1 regulatory T cells. These receptors' targets are unknown. A single record per CDR3 protein comes from TCRdb applying MiXCR to the reads. This sample yields 63,000 or so distinct CDR3 sequences, of which approximately 50% are seen a single time; about 2% belongs to the top ten. Material for sequencing was cultured non-Tr1 T cells, either the whole culture or a sorted T cell fraction (not recorded which). Receptor source: a human donor in good health.

This clonotype was detected once. The chain links TRBV11-2 to TRBJ2-7; D is undetermined. The germline V gene has CDR1 SGHAT and CDR2 FQNNGV. The CDR3 extends over 12 amino acids. V lost 4 bases and J lost 6, with 10 bases in between. In nucleotides, the CDR3 is TGTGCCAGCAGCTCGACCACGGCCGAGCAGTACTTC. This translates into CASSSTTAEQYF. The variable domain in full, with the rest retrieved from reference TRBV11-2 and TRBJ2-7, is EAGVAQSPRYKIIEKRQSVAFWCNPISGHATLYWYQQILGQGPKLLIQFQNNGVVDDSQLPKDRFSAERLKGVDSTLKIQPAKLEDSAVYLCASSSTTAEQYFGPGTRLTVT.

This chain uses TRBV19 with TRBJ1-1; 10 nucleotides line up with TRBD1. The CDR3 runs 15 residues. V lost 3 bases and J lost 3; bases outside the gene matches: 4. The germline gives CDR1 LNHDA, CDR2 SQIVND (reference sequence). The CDR3 DNA sequence: TGTGCCAGTAGTATCATGGGACAGGGGTACACTGAAGCTTTCTTT. Translation gives CASSIMGQGYTEAFF.

This chain connects TRBV20-1 to TRBJ1-5, with D tentatively TRBD1 (5 bases). Germline V gene lookup returns CDR1 DFQATT and CDR2 SNEGSKA (reference sequence). The CDR3 has 13 amino acids. V lost 5 bases, J lost 0 bases, and 8 bases lay in between. The CDR3 protein is CSAAQDSNQPQHF. CDR3 nucleotide sequence: TGCAGTGCTGCACAGGATAGCAATCAGCCCCAGCATTTT.

This clonotype has more than one count but fewer than ten. The chain recombines TRBV20-1 with TRBJ2-1; 11 bases align to TRBD2. This CDR3 contains 13 residues. With V trimmed by 5 bases and J by 4 bases, 1 base remained unmatched. The germline V gene encodes CDR1 DFQATT and CDR2 SNEGSKA (reference sequence). CDR3 in amino acids: CSALAGGYNEQFF. The CDR3 nucleotides read TGCAGTGCTCTAGCGGGGGGATACAATGAGCAGTTCTTC.

This clonotype was found a few times. V usage is TRBV12-3 or TRBV12-4 and J usage is TRBJ1-1; D remains unclear. The V and J ends lost 0 bases and 5 bases respectively, with 10 bases between them. CDR3 length: 14 residues. The CDR3 here is CASSLAPGETEAFF. In DNA, the CDR3 is TGTGCCAGCAGTTTAGCTCCGGGCGAGACTGAAGCTTTCTTT.

The chain combines TRBV20-1 with TRBJ2-2; D possibly matches TRBD1 or TRBD2 (5 bases each). The V gene's germline CDR1 is DFQATT and CDR2 SNEGSKA (reference sequence). Trimming shortened V by 4 bases and J by 5 bases, and 26 bases separated the two germline ends. This CDR3 spans 18 amino acids. Here the CDR3 reads CSATSVLGGGEGTGELFF. The CDR3 nucleotides read TGCAGTGCTACATCAGTCCTAGGAGGAGGCGAGGGGACCGGGGAGCTGTTTTTT.

This clonotype was seen more than once but under ten times. The chain links TRBV30 to TRBJ2-3, with D tentatively TRBD2 (5 bases). Looked up from germline, CDR1 is GTSNPN and CDR2 is SVGIG (reference sequence). V lost 0 bases to trimming and J lost 3 bases, with 16 bases between them. The CDR3 totals 16 residues. The CDR3 nucleotides read TGTGCCTGGAGTGTGTCGGTAGCGTTCGGAACAGATACGCAGTATTTT. It is translated as CAWSVSVAFGTDTQYF.

The V gene is TRBV6-6, the J gene TRBJ1-4, with no clear D. Germline-derived CDR1 and CDR2 are MNHNY and SVGAGI (reference sequence). CDR3 length: 15 amino acids. Trimming took off 7 bases at V and 7 bases at J, with 19 bases between the two ends. The CDR3, as DNA: TGTGCCAGCACCTTCACCGGGGTGGTGGGTGAAAAACTGTTTTTT. It is translated as CASTFTGVVGEKLFF.

In its sample, this clonotype was seen once. The chain carries TRBV30 and TRBJ1-1, with 8 nucleotides matching TRBD1. This CDR3 is built from 13 residues. V gave up 5 bases and J gave up 1 base; unmatched junction bases: 3. Germline assignment: CDR1 GTSNPN and CDR2 SVGIG (reference sequence). CDR3 in DNA: TGTGCCTGGCACAGGGGGGAGAACACTGAAGCTTTCTTT. It specifies CAWHRGENTEAFF.

This clonotype was observed a few times. The V gene is TRBV30, the J gene TRBJ2-3; TRBD2 might be the D (5 bases). V was cut by 1 base and J by 1 base, with 6 bases left in between. The CDR3 loop spans 13 amino acids. CDR1 and CDR2 (germline): GTSNPN, SVGIG (reference sequence). The CDR3 DNA sequence: TGTGCCTGGAGTGAGGGAGGCACAGATACGCAGTATTTT. Amino acid sequence: CAWSEGGTDTQYF.